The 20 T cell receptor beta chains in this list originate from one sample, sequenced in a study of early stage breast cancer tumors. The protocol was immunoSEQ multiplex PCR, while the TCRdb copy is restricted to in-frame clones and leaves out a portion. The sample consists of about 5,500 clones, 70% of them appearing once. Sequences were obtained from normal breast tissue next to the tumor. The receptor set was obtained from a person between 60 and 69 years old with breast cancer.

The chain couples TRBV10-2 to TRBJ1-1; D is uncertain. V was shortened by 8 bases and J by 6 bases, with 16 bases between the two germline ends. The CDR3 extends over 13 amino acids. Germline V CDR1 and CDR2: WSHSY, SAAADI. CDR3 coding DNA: TGCGCCAGCGGGTTCGGAGGGCCCGCTGAAGCTTTCTTT. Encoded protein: CASGFGGPAEAFF.

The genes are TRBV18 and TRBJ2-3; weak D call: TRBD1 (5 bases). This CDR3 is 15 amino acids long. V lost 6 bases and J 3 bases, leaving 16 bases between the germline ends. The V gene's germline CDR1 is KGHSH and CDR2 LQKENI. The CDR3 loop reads CASSTNQGTTDTQYF. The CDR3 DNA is TGTGCCAGCTCGACAAATCAGGGAACTACAGATACGCAGTATTTT.

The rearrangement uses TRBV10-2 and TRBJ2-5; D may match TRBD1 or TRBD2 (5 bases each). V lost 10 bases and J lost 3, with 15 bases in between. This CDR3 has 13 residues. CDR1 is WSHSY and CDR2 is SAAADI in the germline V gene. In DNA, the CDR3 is TGCGCCACCAGGAAGGTGGGGGAAGAGACCCAGTACTTC. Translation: CATRKVGEETQYF.

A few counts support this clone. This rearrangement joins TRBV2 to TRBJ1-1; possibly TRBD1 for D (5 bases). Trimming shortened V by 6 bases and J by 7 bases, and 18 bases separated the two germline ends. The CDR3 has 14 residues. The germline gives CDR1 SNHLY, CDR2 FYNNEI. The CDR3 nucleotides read TGTGCCAGCAGGGGCCTAGGTCGAGGGGATGAAGCTTTCTTT. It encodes CASRGLGRGDEAFF.

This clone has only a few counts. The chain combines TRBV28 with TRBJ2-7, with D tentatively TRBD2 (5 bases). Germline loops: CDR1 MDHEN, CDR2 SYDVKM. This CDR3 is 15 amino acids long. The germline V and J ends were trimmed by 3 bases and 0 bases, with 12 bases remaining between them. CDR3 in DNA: TGTGCCAGCAGTTTCGAGAGACTAAGCTCCTACGAGCAGTACTTC. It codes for CASSFERLSSYEQYF.

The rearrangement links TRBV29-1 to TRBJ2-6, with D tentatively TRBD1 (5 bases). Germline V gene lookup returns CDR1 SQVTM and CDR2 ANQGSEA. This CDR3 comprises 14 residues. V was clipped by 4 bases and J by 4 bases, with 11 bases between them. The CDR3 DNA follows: TGCAGCGTTGTTGCAGGGCAAGGGGCCAACGTCCTGACTTTC. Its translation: CSVVAGQGANVLTF.

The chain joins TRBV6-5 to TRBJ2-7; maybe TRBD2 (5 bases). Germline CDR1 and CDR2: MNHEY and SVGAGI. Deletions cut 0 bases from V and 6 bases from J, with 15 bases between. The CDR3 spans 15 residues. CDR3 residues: CASSYSLGKGAEQYF. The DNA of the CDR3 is TGTGCCAGCAGTTACTCGTTGGGTAAGGGAGCCGAGCAGTACTTC.

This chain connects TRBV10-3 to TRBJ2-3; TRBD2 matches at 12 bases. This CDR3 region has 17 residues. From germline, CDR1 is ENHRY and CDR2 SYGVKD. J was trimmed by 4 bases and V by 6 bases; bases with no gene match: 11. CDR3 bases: TGTGCCATCAGCTACCCCTCTAGCGGGGGGGAGGCAGATACGCAGTATTTT. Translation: CAISYPSSGGEADTQYF.

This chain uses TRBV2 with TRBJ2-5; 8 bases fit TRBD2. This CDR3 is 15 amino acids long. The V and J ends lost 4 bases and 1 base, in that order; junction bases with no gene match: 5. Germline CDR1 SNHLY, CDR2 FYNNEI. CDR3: CASSGRGATQETQYF. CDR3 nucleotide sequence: TGTGCCAGCAGTGGGCGGGGGGCCACCCAAGAGACCCAGTACTTC.

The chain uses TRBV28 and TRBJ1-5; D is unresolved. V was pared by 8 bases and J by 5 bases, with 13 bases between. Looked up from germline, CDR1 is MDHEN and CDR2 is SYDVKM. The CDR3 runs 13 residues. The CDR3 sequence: CASFSTRDQPQHF. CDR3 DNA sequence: TGTGCCAGCTTCTCGACCCGGGATCAGCCCCAGCATTTT. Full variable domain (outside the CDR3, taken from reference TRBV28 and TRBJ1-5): DVKVTQSSRYLVKRTGEKVFLECVQDMDHENMFWYRQDPGLGLRLIYFSYDVKMKEKGDIPEGYSVSREKKERFSLILESASTNQTSMYLCASFSTRDQPQHFGDGTRLSIL.

CDR3 DNA: TGTGCCACCGCGGGACTCCTCACAGATACGCAGTATTTT. Amino acid sequence: CATAGLLTDTQYF. The J gene is TRBJ2-3, the V gene TRBV19; maybe TRBD2 (6 bases). Germline V gene lookup returns CDR1 LNHDA and CDR2 SQIVND (reference sequence). This CDR3 comprises 13 residues. With 10 bases removed from V and 2 bases from J, the gap between germline ends came to 13 bases.

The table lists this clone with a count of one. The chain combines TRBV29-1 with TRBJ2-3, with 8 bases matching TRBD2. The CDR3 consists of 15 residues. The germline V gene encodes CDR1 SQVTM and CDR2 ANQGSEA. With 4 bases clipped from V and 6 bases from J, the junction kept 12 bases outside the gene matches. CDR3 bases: TGCAGCGTTGTCTATGCGGGAGGCCTCGCGGATACGCAGTATTTT. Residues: CSVVYAGGLADTQYF.

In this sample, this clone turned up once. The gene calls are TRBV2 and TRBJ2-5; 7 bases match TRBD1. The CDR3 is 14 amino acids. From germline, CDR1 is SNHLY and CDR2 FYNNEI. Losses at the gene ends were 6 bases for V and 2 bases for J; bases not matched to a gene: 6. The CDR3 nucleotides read TGTGCCAGCAGGTACAGGGGTGGTCAAGAGACCCAGTACTTC. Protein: CASRYRGGQETQYF.

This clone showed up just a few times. CDR3 sequence reads: CASSLIAGVPTNEQFF. Written as DNA, the CDR3 is TGTGCCAGCAGTCTCATAGCGGGGGTGCCGACCAATGAGCAGTTCTTC. The chain uses TRBV27 and TRBJ2-1; 9 bases are shared with TRBD2. The CDR3 length is 16 residues. V shed 5 bases and J 6 bases; nucleotides not matched to a gene: 11. CDR1 is MNHEY, CDR2 SMNVEV, per germline (reference sequence).

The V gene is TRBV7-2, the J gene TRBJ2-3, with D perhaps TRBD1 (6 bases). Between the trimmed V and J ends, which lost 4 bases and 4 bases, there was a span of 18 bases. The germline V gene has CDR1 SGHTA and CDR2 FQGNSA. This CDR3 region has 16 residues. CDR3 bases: TGTGCCAGCAGCTCGGGACAAGGTTTGGGGGCAGATACGCAGTATTTT. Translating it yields CASSSGQGLGADTQYF.

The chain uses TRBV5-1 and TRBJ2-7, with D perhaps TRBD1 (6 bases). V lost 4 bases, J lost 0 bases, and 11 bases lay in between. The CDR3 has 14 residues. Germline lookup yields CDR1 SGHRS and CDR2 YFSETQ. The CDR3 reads CASSPDRLSYEQYF. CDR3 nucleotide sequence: TGCGCCAGCAGCCCTGACAGGCTCTCCTACGAGCAGTACTTC.

CDR3 coding DNA: TGTGCTAGTGGGCGGGGACAGGGTATCTCCTACAATGAGCAGTTCTTC. Protein sequence: CASGRGQGISYNEQFF. The rearrangement links TRBV12-5 to TRBJ2-1, with TRBD1 matching 9 bases. Germline CDR1 is LGHNT and CDR2 is FRNRAP. The junction had 6 bases not matched to a gene; V was cut back by 6 bases and J by 0 bases. The CDR3 has 16 amino acids.

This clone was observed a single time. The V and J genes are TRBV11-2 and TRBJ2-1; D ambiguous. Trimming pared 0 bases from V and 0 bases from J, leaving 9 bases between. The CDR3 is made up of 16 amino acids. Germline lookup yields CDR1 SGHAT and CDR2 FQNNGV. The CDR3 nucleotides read TGTGCCAGCAGCTTAGATCCAGCGCTCTCCTACAATGAGCAGTTCTTC. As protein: CASSLDPALSYNEQFF.

The CDR3 loop is CAWSAQGGMANEKLFF. The CDR3, as DNA: TGTGCCTGGAGTGCACAGGGGGGAATGGCTAATGAAAAACTGTTTTTT. V usage is TRBV30 and J usage is TRBJ1-4; 8 bases are shared with TRBD1. The ends lost 1 base at V and 3 bases at J; junction bases unmatched: 7. The CDR3 spans 16 residues. Germline V gives CDR1 GTSNPN, CDR2 SVGIG (reference sequence). The full variable domain, rest sourced from reference TRBV30 and TRBJ1-4, is SQTIHQWPATLVQPVGSPLSLECTVEGTSNPNLYWYRQAAGRGLQLLFYSVGIGQISSEVPQNLSASRPQDRQFILSSKKLLLSDSGFYLCAWSAQGGMANEKLFFGSGTQLSVL.

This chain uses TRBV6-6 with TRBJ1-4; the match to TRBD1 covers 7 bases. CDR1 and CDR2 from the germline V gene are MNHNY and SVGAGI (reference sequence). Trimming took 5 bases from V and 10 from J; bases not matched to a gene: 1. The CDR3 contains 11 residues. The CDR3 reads CASSHRGKLFF. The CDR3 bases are TGTGCCAGCAGTCACAGGGGAAAACTGTTTTTT.